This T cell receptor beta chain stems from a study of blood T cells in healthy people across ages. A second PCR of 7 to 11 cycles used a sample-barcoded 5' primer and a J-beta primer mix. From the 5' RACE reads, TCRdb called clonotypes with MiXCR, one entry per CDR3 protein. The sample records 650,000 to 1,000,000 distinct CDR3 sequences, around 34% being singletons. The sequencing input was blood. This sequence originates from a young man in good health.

The CDR3 DNA is TGTGCCAGCAGCCCTAGCGTAGGAGATACGCAGTATTTT. It yields the protein CASSPSVGDTQYF. The V call is TRBV9, the J call TRBJ2-3; D may be TRBD2 (6 bases). CDR1 is SGDLS and CDR2 is YYNGEE in the germline V gene. The CDR3 totals 13 residues. V was pared by 4 bases and J by 5 bases, with 11 bases between. Full variable domain (rest looked up from reference TRBV9 and TRBJ2-3): DSGVTQTPKHLITATGQRVTLRCSPRSGDLSVYWYQQSLDQGLQFLIQYYNGEERAKGNILERFSAQQFPDLHSELNLSSLELGDSALYFCASSPSVGDTQYFGPGTRLTVL.